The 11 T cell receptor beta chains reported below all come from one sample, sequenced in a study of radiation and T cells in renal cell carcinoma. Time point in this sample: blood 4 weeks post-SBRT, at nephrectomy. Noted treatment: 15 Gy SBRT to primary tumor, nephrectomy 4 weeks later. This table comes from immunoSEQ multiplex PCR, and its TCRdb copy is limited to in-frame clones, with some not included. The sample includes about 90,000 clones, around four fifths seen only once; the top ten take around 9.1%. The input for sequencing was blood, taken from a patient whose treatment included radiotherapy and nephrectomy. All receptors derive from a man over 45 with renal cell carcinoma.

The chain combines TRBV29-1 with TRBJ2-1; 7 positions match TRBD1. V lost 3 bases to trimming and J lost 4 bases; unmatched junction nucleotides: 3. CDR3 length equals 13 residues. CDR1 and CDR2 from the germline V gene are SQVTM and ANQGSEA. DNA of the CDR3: TGCAGCGTTGAGGGGACAGATTACAATGAGCAGTTCTTC. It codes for CSVEGTDYNEQFF.

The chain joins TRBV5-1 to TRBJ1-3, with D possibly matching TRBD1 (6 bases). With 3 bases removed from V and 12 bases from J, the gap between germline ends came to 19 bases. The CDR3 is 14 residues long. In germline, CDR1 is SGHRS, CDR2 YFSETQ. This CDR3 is CASSSGGNTGYIYF. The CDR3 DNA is TGCGCCAGCAGCTCCGGGGGGAACACAGGGTACATATATTTT.

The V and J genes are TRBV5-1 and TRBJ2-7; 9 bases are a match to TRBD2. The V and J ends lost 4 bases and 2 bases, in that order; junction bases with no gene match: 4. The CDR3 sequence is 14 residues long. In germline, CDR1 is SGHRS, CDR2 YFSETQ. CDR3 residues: CASSVTSGPYEQYF. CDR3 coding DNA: TGCGCCAGCAGCGTGACTAGCGGTCCCTACGAGCAGTACTTC. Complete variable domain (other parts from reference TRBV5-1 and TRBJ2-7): KAGVTQTPRYLIKTRGQQVTLSCSPISGHRSVSWYQQTPGQGLQFLFEYFSETQRNKGNFPGRFSGRQFSNSRSEMNVSTLELGDSALYLCASSVTSGPYEQYFGPGTRLTVT.

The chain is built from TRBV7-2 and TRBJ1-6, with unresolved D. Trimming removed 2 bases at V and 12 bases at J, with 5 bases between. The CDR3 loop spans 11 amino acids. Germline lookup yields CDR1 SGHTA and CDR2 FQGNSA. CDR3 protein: CASSLSVPLHF. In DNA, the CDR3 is TGTGCCAGCAGCTTATCGGTACCCCTCCACTTT.

The CDR3 protein is CASRRPGQGEKLFF. For the CDR3, the DNA is TGTGCCAGCAGGCGACCGGGACAGGGTGAAAAACTGTTTTTT. This chain uses TRBV28 with TRBJ1-4; 9 bases are shared with TRBD1. J was trimmed by 7 bases and V by 6 bases; bases with no gene match: 6. The V gene's germline CDR1 is MDHEN and CDR2 SYDVKM. CDR3 length: 14 residues. Full variable domain (remainder filled in from reference TRBV28 and TRBJ1-4): DVKVTQSSRYLVKRTGEKVFLECVQDMDHENMFWYRQDPGLGLRLIYFSYDVKMKEKGDIPEGYSVSREKKERFSLILESASTNQTSMYLCASRRPGQGEKLFFGSGTQLSVL.

The chain's CDR3 is CASSLAPPNTEAFF. Written as DNA, the CDR3 is TGCGCCAGCAGCTTGGCTCCGCCGAACACTGAAGCTTTCTTT. The chain has TRBV5-1 and TRBJ1-1; D not certain. V was trimmed by 0 bases and J by 1 base, leaving 7 bases between them. The germline gives CDR1 SGHRS, CDR2 YFSETQ. The CDR3 runs to 14 residues.

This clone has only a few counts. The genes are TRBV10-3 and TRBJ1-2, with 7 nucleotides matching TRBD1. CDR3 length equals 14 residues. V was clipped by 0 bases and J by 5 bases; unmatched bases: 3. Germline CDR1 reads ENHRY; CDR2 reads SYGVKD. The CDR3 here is CAISESVRGYGYTF. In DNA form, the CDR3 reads TGTGCCATCAGTGAGTCTGTCAGGGGGTATGGCTACACCTTC.

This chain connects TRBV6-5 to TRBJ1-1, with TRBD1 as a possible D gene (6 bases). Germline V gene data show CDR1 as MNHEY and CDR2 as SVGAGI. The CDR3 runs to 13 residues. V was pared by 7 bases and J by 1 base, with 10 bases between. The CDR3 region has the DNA TGTGCCAGCACCCAGACAGGGAACACTGAAGCTTTCTTT. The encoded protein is CASTQTGNTEAFF.

CDR3 in amino acids: CASSVEQSEAFF. DNA of the CDR3: TGTGCCAGCAGCGTAGAACAGTCTGAAGCTTTCTTT. The chain combines TRBV9 with TRBJ1-1; D is ambiguous. Trimming shortened V by 0 bases and J by 6 bases, and 6 bases separated the two germline ends. The CDR3 runs to 12 residues. CDR1 is SGDLS, CDR2 YYNGEE, per germline.

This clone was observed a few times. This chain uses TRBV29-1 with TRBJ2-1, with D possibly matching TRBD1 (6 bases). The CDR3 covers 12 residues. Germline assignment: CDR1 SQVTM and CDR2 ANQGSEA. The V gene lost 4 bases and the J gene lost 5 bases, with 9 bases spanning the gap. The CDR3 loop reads CSVGTVNNEQFF. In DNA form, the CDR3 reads TGCAGCGTTGGGACAGTTAACAATGAGCAGTTCTTC.

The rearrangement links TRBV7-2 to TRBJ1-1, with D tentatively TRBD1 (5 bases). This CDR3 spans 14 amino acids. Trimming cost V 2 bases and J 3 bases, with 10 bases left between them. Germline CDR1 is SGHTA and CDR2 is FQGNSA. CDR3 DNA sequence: TGTGCCAGCAGCTTAAGTCCAGGGTACACTGAAGCTTTCTTT. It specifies CASSLSPGYTEAFF.